This TCR beta chain was sequenced in a study of T cells expressing NK-cell markers. Reprocessing the 5' RACE reads, TCRdb reports a single entry for every CDR3 protein and omits DNA. Recorded for this sample: about 150,000 distinct CDR3 sequences. This CDR3 region has 16 residues. The germline CDR1 and CDR2 sequences are MGHRA and YSYEKL. The clonotype comes from a woman aged 45-59 years in good health. Source material: blood T cells: a sorted CD56 or NKG2C T cell subset, CD4+ or CD8+ T cells, or bulk PBMC T cells (not recorded which). The rearrangement joins TRBV4-1 to TRBJ2-7; the D gene TCRdb calls, TRBD1, cannot be checked with no DNA. The chain's CDR3 is CASSPRSGTGAVEQYF.